Below, 28 T cell receptor beta chains from the same sample are listed, as sequenced in a study of molecular identifiers for immune sequencing clone quantification. From the PCR reads, TCRdb called clonotypes with MiXCR, one entry per CDR3 protein. The table includes about 32,000 distinct CDR3 sequences, about 18% detected once. The specimen sequenced was naive CD8+ T cells from blood, with Jurkat cell RNA spiked in. The subset denotes: FACS-sorted CD8+CD4-CCR7+CD45RA+ naive T cells. The receptor set was obtained from a human donor in good health. Some libraries in this study had Jurkat cell RNA spiked in.

Within the sample, this clonotype is medium-sized (0.01 to 0.1%). The J gene is TRBJ2-3, the V gene TRBV7-9, with D perhaps matching TRBD2 (5 bases). The CDR3 length is 16 residues. The V gene lost 5 bases and the J gene lost 0 bases, with 15 bases spanning the gap. CDR1 and CDR2 from the germline V gene are SEHNR and FQNEAQ (reference sequence). The CDR3 nucleotides read TGTGCCAGCAGCCCCCGTAGGAGCGGAAGCACAGATACGCAGTATTTT. Protein: CASSPRRSGSTDTQYF.

In this sample, this clonotype turned up many times. This sequence joins TRBV30 and TRBJ1-1; D gene unclear. Trimming removed 7 bases at V and 1 base at J, with 13 bases between. Germline V gene data show CDR1 as GTSNPN and CDR2 as SVGIG (reference sequence). The CDR3 covers 13 residues. Here the CDR3 DNA reads TGTGCCTCTGGAACACTATGGAACACTGAAGCTTTCTTT. Protein product: CASGTLWNTEAFF.

This clonotype showed up just a few times. This sequence joins TRBV19 and TRBJ2-2; D uncertain. The germline V gene has CDR1 LNHDA and CDR2 SQIVND (reference sequence). This CDR3 region has 14 residues. Trimming left V 5 bases short and J 6 bases short, with 13 bases between. This chain's CDR3 is CASSDYNVAGELFF. CDR3 nucleotides: TGTGCCAGTAGTGATTACAACGTCGCCGGGGAGCTGTTTTTT.

To note about this clonotype: A much larger clone differs from this one at a single base, so this may be a read error. The chain carries TRBV27 and TRBJ2-7; TRBD1 matches at 7 bases. The CDR3 consists of 14 residues. Per germline, CDR1 MNHEY and CDR2 SMNVEV (reference sequence). The V and J ends lost 6 bases and 2 bases, in that order; junction bases with no gene match: 7. CDR3 residues: CASSRGSYPYEQYF. The CDR3, as DNA: TGTGCCAGCAGCAGGGGGTCCTACCCCTACGAGCAGTACTTC.

This clonotype was counted ten times or more. The chain carries TRBV11-3 and TRBJ2-5; TRBD2 is a possible D gene (5 bases). The CDR3 sequence is 15 residues long. The V gene's germline CDR1 is SGHNT and CDR2 YENEEA. Trimming pared 1 base from V and 1 base from J, leaving 10 bases between. The CDR3 is CASSLGTEVQETQYF. The CDR3 DNA reads TGTGCCAGCAGCTTAGGGACTGAAGTCCAAGAGACCCAGTACTTC.

This clonotype was picked up many times. The rearrangement links TRBV19 to TRBJ1-1; D call uncertain. CDR1 and CDR2 (germline): LNHDA, SQIVND (reference sequence). The V gene lost 1 base and the J gene lost 3 bases, with 9 bases spanning the gap. The CDR3 extends over 14 amino acids. The DNA of the CDR3 is TGTGCCAGTAGTATAGGCCTGGGAGACACTGAAGCTTTCTTT. It translates to CASSIGLGDTEAFF.

This clonotype was seen just once. A much larger clone is a single base away; this may be a read error. The chain recombines TRBV6-1 with TRBJ2-5, with a possible D match to TRBD1 (6 bases). CDR3 length equals 16 residues. CDR1 MNHNS and CDR2 SASEGT come from the germline V gene. Trimming took off 1 base at V and 2 bases at J, with 14 bases between the two ends. CDR3 amino acids: CASSEGIAGDQETQYF. DNA of the CDR3: TGTGCCAGCAGTGAAGGAATAGCAGGGGATCAAGAGACCCAGTACTTC.

This clonotype was counted at least ten times. The chain carries TRBV30 and TRBJ2-7; D tentatively fits TRBD1 or TRBD2 (5 bases each). Trimming removed 5 bases from V and 6 bases from J, with 14 bases in between. Germline V gene sequence: CDR1 GTSNPN, CDR2 SVGIG (reference sequence). The length of the CDR3 is 12 residues. The DNA for the CDR3 is TGTGCCTGGGGCTGGTTTGGGGGCGAGCAGTACTTC. It is translated as CAWGWFGGEQYF.

A few counts support this clonotype. The chain employs TRBV7-9 and TRBJ2-1; the D call may be TRBD1 or TRBD2 (6 bases each). The V end lost 5 bases, the J end lost 9 bases, and 20 bases lay between the germline ends. CDR3 length: 15 amino acids. Germline V gene sequence: CDR1 SEHNR, CDR2 FQNEAQ (reference sequence). CDR3 amino acids: CASSPNRAVGGEQFF. Here the CDR3 DNA reads TGTGCCAGCAGCCCTAACAGGGCGGTGGGGGGTGAGCAGTTCTTC.

This clonotype has ten or more counts. The chain carries TRBV5-8 and TRBJ2-7, with D perhaps TRBD1 (7 bases). The V end lost 2 bases, the J end lost 2 bases, and 8 bases lay between the germline ends. This CDR3 has 13 amino acids. In germline, CDR1 is SGHTS, CDR2 YDEGEE. The CDR3: CASSFRGAYEQYF. The CDR3 DNA reads TGTGCCAGCAGCTTCAGGGGGGCCTACGAGCAGTACTTC.

About this clonotype: Compared with germline, one end of the junction differs, possibly owing to a read error. The chain combines TRBV19 with TRBJ2-1; 8 bases line up with TRBD2. Germline CDR1 is LNHDA and CDR2 is SQIVND (reference sequence). The CDR3 runs 17 residues. The CDR3 loop is CASSPTSGDSSYNEQSF. Here the CDR3 DNA reads TGTGCCAGTAGTCCTACTAGCGGAGATAGCTCCTACAATGAGCAGTCCTTC.

This clonotype showed up many times. The chain carries TRBV6-2 or TRBV6-3 and TRBJ2-7; D is uncertain. CDR1 is MNHEY and CDR2 is SVGEGT in the germline V gene. The CDR3 consists of 13 residues. The V and J ends lost 2 bases and 5 bases respectively, with 10 bases between them. DNA for the CDR3: TGTGCCAGCAGTTACGTTTTCCGGGACGAGCAGTACTTC. It translates to CASSYVFRDEQYF.

The chain couples TRBV5-5 to TRBJ1-1; 10 bases fit TRBD1. The CDR3 runs to 15 residues. The germline CDR1 and CDR2 sequences are SGHKS and YYEKEE (reference sequence). V lost 4 bases and J lost 4; bases outside the gene matches: 7. The CDR3 DNA follows: TGTGCCAGCAGCATTATTTGGACAGGGGGCACTGAAGCTTTCTTT. Its protein is CASSIIWTGGTEAFF.

This clonotype was observed at least ten times. V usage is TRBV4-1 and J usage is TRBJ1-6; D call uncertain. The CDR3 covers 15 residues. Trimming shortened V by 2 bases and J by 0 bases, and 5 bases separated the two germline ends. The germline V gene has CDR1 MGHRA and CDR2 YSYEKL. CDR3 in DNA: TGCGCCAGCAGCCAACCCGACTCCTATAATTCACCCCTCCACTTT. Its translation: CASSQPDSYNSPLHF.

In its sample, this clonotype ranks as medium-sized (0.01 to 0.1%). CDR3 in DNA: TGTGCCAGCGAACCCGCGCTAAGCACAGATACGCAGTATTTT. It is translated as CASEPALSTDTQYF. The chain carries TRBV2 and TRBJ2-3; D unresolved. V was trimmed by 8 bases and J by 0 bases, leaving 12 bases between them. This CDR3 is built from 14 residues. CDR1 is SNHLY, CDR2 FYNNEI, per germline.

A word on this clonotype: Possible read error: a much larger clone is one base away. The chain is built from TRBV6-2 or TRBV6-3 and TRBJ2-1; the D gene is possibly TRBD1 (6 bases). The CDR3 length is 14 residues. Trimming pared 4 bases from V and 4 bases from J, leaving 11 bases between. Germline CDR1 and CDR2: MNHEY and SVGEGT. CDR3 region: CASSFLGQYNEQFF. The DNA of the CDR3 is TGTGCCAGCAGTTTCTTAGGACAGTACAATGAGCAGTTCTTC.

Ten or more counts support this clonotype. The gene calls are TRBV7-9 and TRBJ2-7; 11 nucleotides agree with TRBD1. In germline, CDR1 is SEHNR, CDR2 FQNEAQ (reference sequence). The V and J ends lost 5 bases and 6 bases, in that order; junction bases with no gene match: 9. This CDR3 has 15 amino acids. This CDR3 reads CASSARRDRGSEQYF. CDR3 DNA: TGTGCCAGCAGCGCACGCCGGGACAGGGGGTCCGAGCAGTACTTC.

At least ten counts were recorded for this clonotype. The genes are TRBV29-1 and TRBJ2-2, with TRBD1 identical over 8 bases. The CDR3 spans 14 residues. Germline loops: CDR1 SQVTM, CDR2 ANQGSEA. V gave up 3 bases and J gave up 4 bases; unmatched junction bases: 4. For the CDR3, the DNA is TGCAGCGTTGACGGACAGGGACCCACCGGGGAGCTGTTTTTT. This gives the protein CSVDGQGPTGELFF.

Ten or more counts support this clonotype. This chain joins TRBV12-3 or TRBV12-4 and TRBJ1-5, with D unresolved. Trimming removed 6 bases from V and 0 bases from J, with 9 bases in between. The CDR3 runs to 14 residues. CDR3 coding DNA: TGTGCCAGCAGCTGGACCGATAGCAATCAGCCCCAGCATTTT. This encodes CASSWTDSNQPQHF.

The sample holds many counts of this clonotype. The V gene is TRBV11-2, the J gene TRBJ1-1; 7 nucleotides line up with TRBD1. The CDR3 is 14 residues long. Germline CDR1 reads SGHAT; CDR2 reads FQNNGV. Unmatched junction bases numbered 5, after V lost 5 bases and J lost 2 bases. CDR3 bases: TGTGCCAGCAGCCGGACAGGAGAAAACACTGAAGCTTTCTTT. Its translation: CASSRTGENTEAFF.

Only a few counts were recorded for this clonotype. This chain uses TRBV14 with TRBJ2-7, with D possibly being TRBD1 or TRBD2 (5 bases each). V lost 5 bases and J 0 bases, leaving 17 bases between the germline ends. CDR3 size: 16 residues. Germline V lookup: CDR1 SGHDN, CDR2 FVKESK. The CDR3 coding sequence is TGTGCCAGCAGCGAAGGATGGGGGAGCCACTCCTACGAGCAGTACTTC. Its translation is CASSEGWGSHSYEQYF.

This clonotype was recorded at least ten times. The junction and the germline gene differ at one end; a read error may be behind it. J is TRBJ2-5 and V is TRBV6-1; D remains ambiguous. Germline CDR1 is MNHNS and CDR2 is SASEGT. This CDR3 has 12 amino acids. The CDR3 nucleotides read TGTGCCAGCCACCGCGTGCGAGAGGCCCAGTACTTC. Translated: CASHRVREAQYF.

Regarding this clonotype: Germline and junction disagree at one end, which may indicate a read error. The chain combines TRBV5-6 with TRBJ2-7; 8 nucleotides match TRBD2. The CDR3 extends over 14 amino acids. Germline V gene lookup returns CDR1 SGHDT and CDR2 YYEEEE. The CDR3 here is CASSLESSGNERYF. CDR3 sequence (DNA): TGTGCCAGCAGCTTGGAGAGTAGCGGGAACGAGCGGTACTTC.

This clonotype has at least ten counts. The chain carries TRBV2 and TRBJ2-4, with 9 bases fitting TRBD2. The CDR3 sequence is 17 residues long. Germline-derived CDR1 and CDR2 are SNHLY and FYNNEI. With 4 bases clipped from V and 4 bases from J, the junction kept 11 bases outside the gene matches. CDR3 region: CASSVIAGDTAKNIQYF. The CDR3, as DNA: TGTGCCAGCAGTGTCATAGCGGGGGACACAGCTAAAAACATTCAGTACTTC.

Points on this clonotype: A much larger clonotype is one base distant, so this may be a read error. The chain employs TRBV7-6 and TRBJ2-5; no clear D. Germline lookup yields CDR1 SGHVS and CDR2 FNYEAQ. This CDR3 has 12 amino acids. The CDR3 loop reads CASSSSGGPRNF. The CDR3, as DNA: TGTGCCAGCAGCTCCTCAGGCGGTCCACGGAACTTC.

This clonotype has only a few counts. This chain joins TRBV20-1 and TRBJ2-3; D might be TRBD1 (6 bases). The CDR3 is 13 amino acids. CDR1 DFQATT and CDR2 SNEGSKA come from the germline V gene (reference sequence). V was shortened by 6 bases and J by 2 bases, with 12 bases between the two germline ends. CDR3 nucleotides: TGCAGTGCCTGGACGGGACACACAGATACGCAGTATTTT. Its translation is CSAWTGHTDTQYF.

With respect to this clonotype: A much larger clone lies a single base off, so this may be a read error. The chain links TRBV7-9 to TRBJ2-2; unclear D gene. Trimming stripped 4 bases from V and 4 bases from J, with 10 bases between. Looked up from germline, CDR1 is SEHNR and CDR2 is FQNEAQ (reference sequence). This CDR3 has 14 amino acids. The CDR3 sequence: CASSSPQSTGELFF. CDR3 sequence (DNA): TGTGCCAGCAGCTCCCCTCAGAGCACCGGGGAGCTGTTTTTT.

Worth noting for this clonotype: It may be a read error: a sequence one base away is much more abundant. This sequence joins TRBV7-9 and TRBJ2-3; D might be TRBD1 (5 bases). Germline CDR1 reads SEHNR; CDR2 reads FQNEAQ (reference sequence). The CDR3 totals 15 residues. In DNA form, the CDR3 reads TGTGCCAGCAACTTACACGGTGGGGCGACAGATACGCAGTATTTT. It specifies CASNLHGGATDTQYF.